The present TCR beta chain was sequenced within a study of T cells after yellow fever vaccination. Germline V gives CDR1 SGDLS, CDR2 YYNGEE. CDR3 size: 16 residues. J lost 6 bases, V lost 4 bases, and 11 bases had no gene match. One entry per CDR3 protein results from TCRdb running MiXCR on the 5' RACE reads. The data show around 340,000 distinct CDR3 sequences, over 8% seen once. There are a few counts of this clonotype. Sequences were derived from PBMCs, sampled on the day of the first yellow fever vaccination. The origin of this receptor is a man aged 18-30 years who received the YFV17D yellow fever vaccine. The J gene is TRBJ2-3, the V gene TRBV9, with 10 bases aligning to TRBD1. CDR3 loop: CASSLVGGQGPDTQYF. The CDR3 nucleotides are TGTGCCAGCAGCCTAGTTGGGGGACAGGGGCCCGATACGCAGTATTTT.